Listed here is a single T cell receptor (beta chain). No antigen is known for it. Only in-frame clones appear in the TCRdb table, and some are missing; sequencing was by immunoSEQ multiplex PCR. The table records around 15,000 clones, 89% of them present only once. This sample is part of a study of T cells in localized non-small cell lung cancer. General study findings and limits: Patients showing higher blood T cell density tended to see longer overall survival. Tumor showed lower T cell clonality than uninvolved adjacent lung, where it was highest. Heterogeneity within the tumor remains possible, as just one region underwent sequencing.

V gave up 5 bases and J gave up 7 bases; unmatched junction bases: 13. Germline assignment: CDR1 SGHVS and CDR2 FNYEAQ. The CDR3 sequence is 16 residues long. The TCR comes from a female donor over 55 with stage III squamous cell lung carcinoma. Sequencing used peripheral blood, obtained before any cancer treatment. V is TRBV7-6 and J is TRBJ2-1; 8 bases align to TRBD2. The CDR3 spells CASSRSPGGVQNEQFF. The CDR3 DNA follows: TGTGCCAGCAGCCGAAGCCCCGGGGGGGTGCAGAATGAGCAGTTCTTC.